This T cell receptor (beta chain) was observed in a study of T cell responses to AZD1222 COVID-19 vaccine. Background on the study: It was second doses at about 4 or about 12 weeks that were pooled.

The study's findings and limits: Samples come after the peak T cell response, not at day 14.

As for this clone: The antigen remains unidentified.

TCRdb keeps only in-frame clones here, not all; method: immunoSEQ multiplex PCR. The data show about 120,000 clones, 87% seen once. The germline V gene has CDR1 KGHDR and CDR2 SFDVKD. Trimming pared 1 base from V and 7 bases from J, leaving 9 bases between. The CDR3 totals 13 residues. The sequencing used peripheral blood, collected on day 0 of AZD1222 vaccination. The V gene is TRBV24-1, the J gene TRBJ1-2; no reliable D call. The source of this sequence is an adult in good health. The CDR3 sequence is CATSDFRAGGYTF. The CDR3 region has the DNA TGTGCCACCAGTGATTTTAGGGCTGGTGGCTACACCTTC.